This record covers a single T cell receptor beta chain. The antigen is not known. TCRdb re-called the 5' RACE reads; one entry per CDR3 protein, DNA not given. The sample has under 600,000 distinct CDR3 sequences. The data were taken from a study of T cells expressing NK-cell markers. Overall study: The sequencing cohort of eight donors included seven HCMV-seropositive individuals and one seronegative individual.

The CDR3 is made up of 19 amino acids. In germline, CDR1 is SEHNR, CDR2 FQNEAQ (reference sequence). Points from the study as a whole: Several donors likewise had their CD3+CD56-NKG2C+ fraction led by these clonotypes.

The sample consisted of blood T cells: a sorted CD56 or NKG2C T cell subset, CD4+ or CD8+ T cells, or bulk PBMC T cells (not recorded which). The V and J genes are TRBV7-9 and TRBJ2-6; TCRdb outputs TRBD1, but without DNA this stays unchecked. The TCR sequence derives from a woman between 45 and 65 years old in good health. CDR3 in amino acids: CASSFRPGQPYSGANVLTF.